These 28 T cell receptor beta chains were sequenced from one sample in a study of blood T cell repertoires in COVID-19. Clones were read by immunoSEQ multiplex PCR, and TCRdb kept only the in-frame ones, dropping some. Of about 130,000 clones listed, over 75% were seen once; the top ten hold about 9.9%. The sequencing input was peripheral blood. All receptors come from a man in his forties with active or convalescent COVID-19.

The chain is built from TRBV24-1 and TRBJ2-5, with TRBD1 as a possible D gene (6 bases). The CDR3 has 17 amino acids. CDR1 is KGHDR and CDR2 is SFDVKD in the germline V gene. V was clipped by 5 bases and J by 5 bases, with 23 bases between them. The CDR3 DNA follows: TGTGCCACCAGTGGAAAGGACAGCCTATCCCTTGGGGAGACCCAGTACTTC. Its translation: CATSGKDSLSLGETQYF.

The CDR3 nucleotides are TGTGCCAGCAGCTCCCCACGCGACTTCACAGATACGCAGTATTTT. Translation gives CASSSPRDFTDTQYF. The V and J genes are TRBV5-4 and TRBJ2-3; D remains ambiguous. V shed 3 bases and J shed 2 bases, with 13 bases lying between them. This CDR3 region has 15 residues. CDR1 and CDR2 from the germline V gene are SGHNT and YYREEE (reference sequence).

CDR3: CASSNRAGGNSPLHF. The CDR3 nucleotides read TGTGCCAGCAGCAATAGGGCAGGGGGCAATTCACCCCTCCACTTT. The chain combines TRBV21-1 with TRBJ1-6; the D segment call TRBD1 is taken from the table without a DNA check. TRBV21-1 is a pseudogene segment. This CDR3 is built from 15 residues.

The chain recombines TRBV6-5 with TRBJ1-5; D gene unclear. Looked up from germline, CDR1 is MNHEY and CDR2 is SVGAGI. The CDR3 totals 14 residues. Deletions cut 0 bases from V and 0 bases from J, with 3 bases between. In nucleotides, the CDR3 is TGTGCCAGCAGTTACTCTATTAGCAATCAGCCCCAGCATTTT. Translation: CASSYSISNQPQHF.

This sequence joins TRBV5-1 and TRBJ1-3; tentatively, D is TRBD1 (5 bases). Trimming took off 0 bases at V and 0 bases at J, with 16 bases between the two ends. The CDR3 consists of 18 residues. The germline gives CDR1 SGHRS, CDR2 YFSETQ. CDR3 DNA: TGCGCCAGCAGCTTGGCATCCAGGGAGGCCCTCTCTGGAAACACCATATATTTT. Translating it yields CASSLASREALSGNTIYF.

The V gene is TRBV28, the J gene TRBJ2-2, with a possible D match to TRBD1 (6 bases). CDR1 is MDHEN, CDR2 SYDVKM, per germline. This CDR3 comprises 16 residues. V gave up 5 bases and J gave up 4 bases, with 17 bases separating them. CDR3 sequence (DNA): TGTGCCAGCAGTCCAACCAGGGGCTCGGGCACCGGGGAGCTGTTTTTT. Amino acids: CASSPTRGSGTGELFF.

The V gene is TRBV7-9, the J gene TRBJ1-5, with D tentatively TRBD1 (5 bases). CDR1 is SEHNR and CDR2 is FQNEAQ in the germline V gene (reference sequence). Trimming removed 6 bases from V and 6 bases from J, with 12 bases in between. The CDR3 totals 13 residues. CDR3 residues: CASSQDGGQPQHF. The CDR3 DNA follows: TGTGCCAGCAGTCAAGACGGGGGTCAGCCCCAGCATTTT.

V gene TRBV7-2 combines with J gene TRBJ1-1; the match to TRBD1 covers 7 bases. Trimming took 1 base from V and 0 from J; bases not matched to a gene: 2. Germline V gene lookup returns CDR1 SGHTA and CDR2 FQGNSA. There are 15 residues in the CDR3. The CDR3 nucleotides read TGTGCCAGCAGCTTAGTGACAGGGTTGAACACTGAAGCTTTCTTT. Translated, it gives CASSLVTGLNTEAFF.

This sequence joins TRBV7-9 and TRBJ1-6; TRBD1 aligns across 11 bases. This CDR3 spans 19 amino acids. CDR1 is SEHNR and CDR2 is FQNEAQ in the germline V gene (reference sequence). Trimming removed 1 base from V and 0 bases from J; junction bases left unmatched: 5. The CDR3, as DNA: TGTGCCAGCAGCTTAGAAAATGGACAGGGGGCCTCCTATAATTCACCCCTCCACTTT. Translated: CASSLENGQGASYNSPLHF. The full variable domain, in which reference TRBV7-9 and TRBJ1-6 provide the parts outside the CDR3, is DTGVSQNPRHKITKRGQNVTFRCDPISEHNRLYWYRQTLGQGPEFLTYFQNEAQLEKSRLLSDRFSAERPKGSFSTLEIQRTEQGDSAMYLCASSLENGQGASYNSPLHFGNGTRLTVT.

The J gene is TRBJ1-4, the V gene TRBV30; no definite D call. The V and J ends lost 1 base and 0 bases respectively, with 6 bases between them. The germline V gene has CDR1 GTSNPN and CDR2 SVGIG (reference sequence). This CDR3 has 14 residues. The CDR3 sequence: CAWSASSTNEKLFF. The CDR3 DNA reads as TGTGCCTGGAGTGCTTCTTCAACTAATGAAAAACTGTTTTTT.

The V call is TRBV30, the J call TRBJ2-7; TRBD1 aligns across 8 bases. The ends lost 0 bases at V and 6 bases at J; junction bases unmatched: 7. The CDR3 is 14 residues long. The germline V gene has CDR1 GTSNPN and CDR2 SVGIG (reference sequence). The CDR3 DNA follows: TGTGCCTGGAGTGTAGGACAGGGTCCGTTCGAGCAGTACTTC. It translates to CAWSVGQGPFEQYF. The full variable domain, rest sourced from reference TRBV30 and TRBJ2-7, is SQTIHQWPATLVQPVGSPLSLECTVEGTSNPNLYWYRQAAGRGLQLLFYSVGIGQISSEVPQNLSASRPQDRQFILSSKKLLLSDSGFYLCAWSVGQGPFEQYFGPGTRLTVT.

The chain joins TRBV19 to TRBJ1-4, with D possibly TRBD1 on 6 matching bases. V was clipped by 3 bases and J by 0 bases, with 14 bases between them. The CDR3 loop spans 17 amino acids. The germline V gene encodes CDR1 LNHDA and CDR2 SQIVND (reference sequence). The chain's CDR3 is CASSIQGSGSTNEKLFF. DNA for the CDR3: TGTGCCAGTAGTATTCAGGGGTCGGGTTCAACTAATGAAAAACTGTTTTTT.

The V gene is TRBV24-1, the J gene TRBJ2-5; 9 positions match TRBD2. The junction had 7 bases not matched to a gene; V was cut back by 4 bases and J by 5 bases. This CDR3 has 15 amino acids. The germline gives CDR1 KGHDR, CDR2 SFDVKD. In DNA, the CDR3 is TGTGCCACCAGTGACCCCCGGACTAGCGCGGAGACCCAGTACTTC. Amino acids: CATSDPRTSAETQYF.

The CDR3 DNA sequence: TGTGCCAGTAGCTGGGGGCAGGGAAGCAATCAGCCCCAGCATTTT. This encodes CASSWGQGSNQPQHF. The rearrangement uses TRBV19 and TRBJ1-5, with D possibly being TRBD1 (6 bases). The CDR3 runs 15 residues. Trimming pared 6 bases from V and 1 base from J, leaving 13 bases between. Germline V gives CDR1 LNHDA, CDR2 SQIVND (reference sequence).

The chain uses TRBV4-1 and TRBJ1-1; D unresolved. The CDR3 length is 17 residues. Trimming took off 1 base at V and 0 bases at J, with 15 bases between the two ends. Germline loops: CDR1 MGHRA, CDR2 YSYEKL. The chain's CDR3 is CASSQGSLARMNTEAFF. The DNA for the CDR3 is TGCGCCAGCAGCCAAGGCTCCCTGGCGCGGATGAACACTGAAGCTTTCTTT.

J is TRBJ1-4 and V is TRBV19; D unresolved. This CDR3 is built from 14 residues. CDR1 LNHDA and CDR2 SQIVND come from the germline V gene (reference sequence). The ends were cut back, 3 bases at V and 6 bases at J, with 11 bases in the middle. Written as DNA, the CDR3 is TGTGCCAGTAGTATGCTACAGACCTATGAAAAACTGTTTTTT. It yields the protein CASSMLQTYEKLFF.

This sequence joins TRBV11-2 and TRBJ2-2; D gene ambiguous. V shed 11 bases and J shed 6 bases, with 22 bases lying between them. The CDR3 is 15 amino acids. Looked up from germline, CDR1 is SGHAT and CDR2 is FQNNGV. Written as DNA, the CDR3 is TGTGCCTCTGGCCCTTATCTGGCGGCCGCCGGGGAGCTGTTTTTT. Translation: CASGPYLAAAGELFF. Full variable domain (remainder filled in from reference TRBV11-2 and TRBJ2-2): EAGVAQSPRYKIIEKRQSVAFWCNPISGHATLYWYQQILGQGPKLLIQFQNNGVVDDSQLPKDRFSAERLKGVDSTLKIQPAKLEDSAVYLCASGPYLAAAGELFFGEGSRLTVL.

The chain uses TRBV6-5 and TRBJ2-7; TRBD1 aligns across 12 bases. Germline V gives CDR1 MNHEY, CDR2 SVGAGI. J lost 9 bases, V lost 4 bases, and 7 bases had no gene match. The CDR3 spans 14 residues. The CDR3 region is CASSSGQGAPRQYF. CDR3 in DNA: TGTGCCAGCAGTTCGGGACAGGGGGCGCCCCGGCAGTACTTC.

The chain carries TRBV12-3 or TRBV12-4 and TRBJ1-2, with TRBD1 matching over 7 bases. CDR3 length: 13 residues. V was clipped by 2 bases and J by 4 bases; unmatched bases: 1. The CDR3 reads CASSLRQGYGYTF. The DNA for the CDR3 is TGTGCCAGCAGTTTAAGACAGGGCTATGGCTACACCTTC.

This CDR3 reads CASSIDLQPQHF. The CDR3 DNA reads as TGTGCCAGTAGTATAGATCTTCAGCCCCAGCATTTT. J is TRBJ1-5 and V is TRBV19, with D unclear. Trimming cost V 0 bases and J 6 bases, with 3 bases left between them. Germline CDR1 is LNHDA and CDR2 is SQIVND (reference sequence). The CDR3 has 12 residues.

Ten or more counts support this clone. V usage is TRBV7-9 and J usage is TRBJ1-1, with 7 bases aligning to TRBD1. The germline CDR1 and CDR2 sequences are SEHNR and FQNEAQ (reference sequence). V lost 1 base, J lost 10 bases, and 6 bases stayed unmatched. CDR3 length: 13 amino acids. The CDR3 region is CASSLGQGERAFF. The CDR3 DNA follows: TGTGCCAGCAGCTTAGGCCAGGGGGAGAGAGCTTTCTTT.

This rearrangement joins TRBV6-1 to TRBJ2-5, with D possibly matching TRBD1 (5 bases). Trimming took 1 base from V and 6 from J, leaving 12 bases between them. This CDR3 has 14 amino acids. Germline values: CDR1 MNHNS, CDR2 SASEGT. In nucleotides, the CDR3 is TGTGCCAGCAGTGAAGTCGGCCTGGGGCAGACCCAGTACTTC. Amino acid sequence: CASSEVGLGQTQYF.

The chain links TRBV7-9 to TRBJ2-7, with D possibly being TRBD2 (6 bases). CDR3 size: 14 residues. V lost 5 bases, J lost 3 bases, and 14 bases lay in between. Per the germline V gene, CDR1 is SEHNR and CDR2 is FQNEAQ (reference sequence). CDR3 loop: CASSRGTGDYEQYF. The CDR3 DNA sequence: TGTGCCAGCAGCCGAGGCACGGGGGACTACGAGCAGTACTTC.

DNA of the CDR3: TGTGCCAGCAGTTTATCCGGGGTCCAAGAGACCCAGTACTTC. Translating it yields CASSLSGVQETQYF. The rearrangement joins TRBV27 to TRBJ2-5; D is possibly TRBD2 (5 bases). The V end was cut by 0 bases, the J end by 1 base, with 6 bases between. This CDR3 is built from 14 residues. Germline V lookup: CDR1 MNHEY, CDR2 SMNVEV (reference sequence).

The rearrangement joins TRBV9 to TRBJ2-2; 7 bases fit TRBD1. V trimming: 0 bases; J trimming: 0 bases; junction bases outside the gene matches: 2. CDR1 SGDLS and CDR2 YYNGEE come from the germline V gene. This CDR3 spans 16 amino acids. The CDR3 reads CASSVGQGANTGELFF. CDR3 bases: TGTGCCAGCAGCGTAGGGCAGGGGGCGAACACCGGGGAGCTGTTTTTT.

V usage is TRBV12-3 or TRBV12-4 and J usage is TRBJ2-2, with TRBD2 identical over 7 bases. The CDR3 length is 13 residues. V gave up 7 bases and J gave up 6 bases; unmatched junction bases: 5. CDR3 nucleotides: TGTGCCAGCACCTCAGGGAGGGCCGGGGAGCTGTTTTTT. This encodes CASTSGRAGELFF.

The chain carries TRBV7-2 and TRBJ2-5, with TRBD2 matching 9 bases. CDR1 is SGHTA and CDR2 is FQGNSA in the germline V gene. The CDR3 has 15 amino acids. Trimming at V came to 7 bases and at J to 6 bases, leaving 12 bases not matched to a gene. CDR3 nucleotide sequence: TGTGCCAGCAATTTGCAGGCGGGGGGGCTAAAGACCCAGTACTTC. This encodes CASNLQAGGLKTQYF.

V is TRBV20-1 and J is TRBJ2-7, with a weak D call TRBD1 (6 bases). The CDR3 sequence is 11 residues long. Trimming shortened V by 5 bases and J by 3 bases, and 8 bases separated the two germline ends. CDR1 is DFQATT and CDR2 is SNEGSKA in the germline V gene (reference sequence). CDR3 nucleotides: TGCAGTGCTTTACAGGGCTACGAGCAGTACTTC. This gives the protein CSALQGYEQYF.